This T cell receptor (beta chain) stems from a study of T cells in Graves' hyperthyroidism and ophthalmopathy. General study points: Among clonotypes expanded in thyroid above 0.001, most were also found in blood.

In germline, CDR1 is MNHNS, CDR2 SASEGT. Between the trimmed V and J ends, which lost 3 bases and 5 bases, there was a span of 7 bases. This CDR3 comprises 12 residues. There are many counts of this clonotype. The antigen is undetermined. Ophthalmopathy cases met thresholds of Clinical Activity Score at least 3, NOSPECS grade at least 4 and duration under 3 months. Not enrolled were patients with uncontrolled infection, other autoimmune disease, pregnancy or lactation. The PBMCs studied were ones that came from around 10 ml fresh peripheral blood. RNA transcripts gave rise to amplified TCR beta CDR3 regions. The TCR CDR3 was amplified in a first-round RT-PCR using the HTBI primer set. TCRdb reanalysed the multiplex PCR reads using MiXCR and keeps one entry per CDR3 protein. The data show 500,000 to 600,000 distinct CDR3 sequences, 15% to 20% seen once.

Input material: blood. The rearrangement uses TRBV6-1 and TRBJ1-1, with unresolved D. This receptor was identified in a man aged 40-55 years with Graves' ophthalmopathy. The CDR3 DNA reads as TGTGCCAGCAGTGAGTTGTTGACTGAAGCTTTCTTT. Protein product: CASSELLTEAFF.